Listed below are T cell receptor beta chains from one sample, sequenced in a study of OX40 agonist ivuxolimab in advanced cancers. Data came from immunoSEQ multiplex PCR; TCRdb stores just in-frame clones and leaves some out. The sample holds some 90,000 clones, roughly nine tenths seen once. The sequencing here drew on CD4+ or CD8+ T cells sorted from blood, taken in a trial of the OX40 agonist ivuxolimab. The receptors were gathered from an adult with an advanced solid tumor such as melanoma, head and neck, liver or kidney cancer. Each CDR3 is given with its conserved first and last residue.

v_call cdr3_aa
TRBV4-2 CASSHPGTENTEAFF
TRBV7-2 CASSPSSYEQYF
TRBV7-5 CARSLCWDRDLLAKNIQYF
TRBV7-9 CASSLDHGADTIYF
TRBV19 CASSASGGAYNEQFF
TRBV11-2 CASSLAPGRVDGYTF
TRBV19 CASSIMGGTGLETQYF
TRBV6-5 CASRGGQGMSYEQYF
TRBV7-8 CASSITTGDAEAFF
TRBV2 CASSEAAGGSYEQYF
TRBV27 CASSYAGYTGELFF
TRBV4-1 CASSRLQGADGELFF
TRBV5-4 CASSPGGGTEAFF
TRBV7-6 CASSSGTTTGELFF
TRBV4-1 CASSPIATGLAYEQYF
TRBV6-5 CASSLQGSTDTQYF
TRBV28 CASSPDRVEGYTF
TRBV9 CASSLDGGANNEQFF
TRBV4-3 CASSQVGGNQPQHF
TRBV6-6 CASSSRETQYF
TRBV19 CASSPVLGLAKNIQYF
TRBV9 CASSVGQGQETQYF
TRBV4-1 CASSQAWTSNYGYTF
TRBV27 CASNADMNTEAFF
TRBV25-1 CASGETQYF
TRBV4-1 CASSPGRTMNTEAFF
TRBV11-2 CASSLPGPNTEAFF
TRBV15 CATSREGGSYNEQFF
TRBV29-1 CSAMDRFNEKLFF
TRBV10-1 CASSEASEYNEQFF
TRBV4-3 CATSQRVAGEGWDTQYF
TRBV5-6 CASSLSGGRAKNIQYF
TRBV2 CASSEDWGTATNSNQPQHF
TRBV28 CASSLDRDEMETQYF
TRBV28 CASSGTAAYEQYF
TRBV7-8 CASSFSNEQFF
TRBV4-1 CASSPWTKEGQFF
TRBV13 CASRWSENTGELFF
TRBV4-2 CASSPRGQSADTQYF
TRBV5-4 CASSPQGGTYEQYF
TRBV9 CASSLRIWEGEQFF
TRBV30 CAWSVSDTQYF
TRBV2 CASSEGPPRYTEAFF
TRBV5-6 CASSRPYYGYTF
TRBV25-1 CASSPAPLAGNEQFF
TRBV7-2 CASSLGLAGDNEQFF
TRBV5-6 CASSLVDTYEQYF
TRBV4-3 CASSQRTGSYSTDTQYF
TRBV4-1 CASSPRATSYEQYF
TRBV4-3 CASSPATGEGLGYTF